This T cell receptor beta chain originates from a study of cytomegalovirus exposure and HLA in healthy donors. On the study more broadly: The 650 to 850 first-cohort repertoires and the roughly 130 validation repertoires shared the same platform, a later analysis reported. General observations from the study: The listing of approximately 160 TCR beta chains classed them as cytomegalovirus-associated. The tendency of first-cohort TCR clusters to co-occur in the roughly 130 validation repertoires emerged from a later analysis.

With respect to this clone: Antigen specificity is unknown.

The CDR3 is made up of 13 amino acids. Germline V gene sequence: CDR1 SGDLS, CDR2 YYNGEE. V shed 3 bases and J shed 5 bases, with 8 bases lying between them. Clones were sequenced by immunoSEQ multiplex PCR, and TCRdb holds only the in-frame ones, with some missing. Of around 52,000 clones in the sample, roughly 93% were seen once. The validation cohort, a group of roughly 120 subjects, included the donors and was separate from the roughly 670-subject first cohort. Material for sequencing was PBMCs. This receptor was identified in a woman aged 18-29 years in good health and CMV-seronegative. The chain couples TRBV9 to TRBJ2-2, with a possible D match to TRBD1 (6 bases). The CDR3 loop is CASSDRVTGELFF. The CDR3, as DNA: TGTGCCAGCAGCGACAGGGTTACCGGGGAGCTGTTTTTT. The full variable domain, with the rest looked up from reference TRBV9 and TRBJ2-2, is DSGVTQTPKHLITATGQRVTLRCSPRSGDLSVYWYQQSLDQGLQFLIQYYNGEERAKGNILERFSAQQFPDLHSELNLSSLELGDSALYFCASSDRVTGELFFGEGSRLTVL.